A selection of T cell receptor beta chains follows, all from one sample in a study of blood T cell repertoires in COVID-19. Sequencing used immunoSEQ multiplex PCR; TCRdb keeps in-frame clones, though not all of them. The repertoire consists of around 120,000 clones, with over 70% occurring once and the leading ten covering 2.3%. The source material was peripheral blood. All receptors come from a man between 70 and 80 years old with acute or convalescent COVID-19. The CDR3 runs from the conserved cysteine through the conserved F or W.

v_gene	j_gene	CDR3aa
TRBV6-2/TRBV6-3	TRBJ1-2	CASSYGTAEPYGYTF
TRBV12-3/TRBV12-4	TRBJ2-7	CASSYQGGEQYF
TRBV9	TRBJ1-1	CASREPRDSYTEAFF
TRBV6-4	TRBJ1-5	CASSTRTSPRDQPQHF
TRBV2	TRBJ1-6	CASSRQDRGNSPLHF
TRBV12-3/TRBV12-4	TRBJ1-1	CASSLVPGWAFF
TRBV5-1	TRBJ2-1	CASSTGGSYNEQFF
TRBV7-2	TRBJ2-1	CASSRTSGGVGNEQFF
TRBV4-2	TRBJ2-1	CASSPDSSSYNEQFF
TRBV5-1	TRBJ2-7	CASSATRGDHEQYF
TRBV7-9	TRBJ1-2	CASSSLWSGVLDYGYTF
TRBV5-1	TRBJ2-5	CASRLLAGPQETQYF
TRBV6-5	TRBJ2-1	CASIDGGSGYNEQFF
TRBV5-4	TRBJ2-3	CASSLGGPTDTQYF
TRBV5-1	TRBJ1-4	CASSPGPEGVEKLFF
TRBV2	TRBJ2-3	CASSYGQGVTDTQYF
TRBV2	TRBJ1-2	CASSETAAPGGYTF
TRBV7-9	TRBJ1-2	CASSSRGQSYGYTF
TRBV18	TRBJ2-5	CASSPSHGSLRGTQYF
TRBV5-4	TRBJ2-2	CASSLEAIAGGAGELFF
TRBV9	TRBJ2-1	CASSVSEGGPADEQFF
TRBV13	TRBJ1-1	CASSLRNSMNTEAFF
TRBV30	TRBJ1-2	CAWSGGTYGYTF
TRBV4-3	TRBJ1-2	CASSLSSNYGYTF
TRBV30	TRBJ2-7	CAWTNPGQGALSKQYF
TRBV4-3	TRBJ1-2	CASSQSWTGALDGYTF
TRBV4-3	TRBJ2-1	CASSRGTHNEQFF
TRBV9	TRBJ1-4	CASSKRATNEKLFF
TRBV10-1	TRBJ2-7	CASRNFGHTSKRWYEQYF
TRBV5-1	TRBJ2-3	CASSWQGTGSTDTQYF
TRBV7-3	TRBJ2-2	CASSLDRVRTGELFF
TRBV6-1	TRBJ2-1	CASSEALYLGEQFF
TRBV5-1	TRBJ2-5	CASSPGLAGGPAQETQYF
TRBV5-1	TRBJ1-2	CASSLALAYGYTF
TRBV5-1	TRBJ2-5	CASSPEGETQYF
TRBV4-3	TRBJ1-3	CASSQVDRSDSGNTIYF
TRBV5-4	TRBJ1-6	CASSYTWEDSPLHF
TRBV24-1	TRBJ2-7	CATTGQAASYEQYF
TRBV29-1	TRBJ2-1	CSVVAGVGSNEQFF
TRBV2	TRBJ1-1	CASSPRQAGGEAFF
TRBV12-3/TRBV12-4	TRBJ1-5	CASSQGSWQPQHF
TRBV11-3	TRBJ2-7	CASSLSLRSYEQYF
TRBV4-3	TRBJ2-1	CASSQDSRQDNEQFF
TRBV7-2	TRBJ1-1	CASSRSGNIEAFF
TRBV7-9	TRBJ2-6	CASSPRDRGLSGANVLTF
TRBV6-2/TRBV6-3	TRBJ2-7	CASSPHLVVLSDEQYF
TRBV6-6	TRBJ1-2	CASRVQGADGYTF
TRBV2	TRBJ1-5	CASRMTGMRNQPQHF
TRBV30	TRBJ2-1	CAWSRASGGNNEQFF
TRBV6-5	TRBJ1-5	CASSRTPEGNQPQHF
TRBV11-2	TRBJ2-5	CASSLRGYRSGAQYF
TRBV24-1	TRBJ1-4	CATSDSLSTTNEKLFF
TRBV7-2	TRBJ1-6	CASSNDRAYSPLHF
TRBV15	TRBJ1-3	CATSRRMSGAGSGNTIYF